What follows are 18 T cell receptor beta chains derived from one specimen sequenced in a study of a mutant IDH1 vaccine in newly diagnosed glioma. Time point defined: baseline, week 1 (first vaccination visit). Treatment given: pre-vaccination baseline after standard-of-care therapy. Sequencing used immunoSEQ multiplex PCR; TCRdb keeps in-frame clones, though not all of them. The repertoire has some 100,000 clones, roughly four fifths of them found once; the top ten carry approximately 7.4%. The source material was PBMCs, sampled from a glioma patient treated with radiotherapy, temozolomide or both. The source of these receptors is a woman aged 50 to 65 with glioma.

J is TRBJ2-7 and V is TRBV18; the D gene is possibly TRBD1 (6 bases). V lost 6 bases and J 2 bases, leaving 11 bases between the germline ends. This CDR3 is built from 13 residues. Germline CDR1 and CDR2: KGHSH and LQKENI. As DNA, the CDR3 is TGTGCCAGCTCTTACAGGGAAACCTACGAGCAGTACTTC. Its translation: CASSYRETYEQYF.

This clone was seen only once. J is TRBJ2-3 and V is TRBV30, with D possibly called TRBD1 or TRBD2 (5 bases each). Germline CDR1 GTSNPN, CDR2 SVGIG (reference sequence). CDR3 length equals 20 residues. V was trimmed by 3 bases and J by 0 bases, leaving 28 bases between them. The CDR3 protein is CAWRPPGLGGSKSSTDTQYF. CDR3 nucleotides: TGTGCCTGGAGACCGCCGGGGCTAGGCGGCTCAAAATCTAGCACAGATACGCAGTATTTT.

V and J are TRBV10-3 and TRBJ2-7; 10 positions match TRBD1. Germline CDR1 ENHRY, CDR2 SYGVKD. With V trimmed by 6 bases and J by 4 bases, 12 bases remained unmatched. The CDR3 covers 16 residues. In nucleotides, the CDR3 is TGTGCCATCAGCGATACGACAGGGGGCGGAGGGTACGAGCAGTACTTC. Its protein product is CAISDTTGGGGYEQYF.

The chain couples TRBV5-4 to TRBJ1-1; 11 bases map to TRBD1. This CDR3 has 16 amino acids. Per germline, CDR1 SGHNT and CDR2 YYREEE (reference sequence). J lost 2 bases, V lost 4 bases, and 7 bases had no gene match. CDR3 region: CASSPLGQGVNTEAFF. The CDR3 DNA follows: TGTGCCAGCAGCCCGTTGGGACAGGGGGTTAACACTGAAGCTTTCTTT.

The chain links TRBV5-1 to TRBJ1-6; D remains ambiguous. Germline V lookup: CDR1 SGHRS, CDR2 YFSETQ. V was clipped by 1 base and J by 7 bases, with 15 bases between them. This CDR3 has 16 residues. The CDR3 DNA follows: TGCGCCAGCAGCTTGTCGAGCGGAGTACCAAATTCACCCCTCCACTTT. Amino acids: CASSLSSGVPNSPLHF.

The V call is TRBV7-9, the J call TRBJ2-2, with no clear D. The CDR3 totals 10 residues. Germline CDR1 is SEHNR and CDR2 is FQNEAQ (reference sequence). The V end was cut by 7 bases, the J end by 8 bases, with 5 bases between. In DNA, the CDR3 is TGTGCCAGCAAGGAGGGGGAGCTGTTTTTT. Translating gives CASKEGELFF. The full variable domain, with the rest looked up from reference TRBV7-9 and TRBJ2-2, is DTGVSQNPRHKITKRGQNVTFRCDPISEHNRLYWYRQTLGQGPEFLTYFQNEAQLEKSRLLSDRFSAERPKGSFSTLEIQRTEQGDSAMYLCASKEGELFFGEGSRLTVL.

This clone was observed a handful of times. This chain joins TRBV7-3 and TRBJ2-7, with unresolved D. CDR1 is SGHTA and CDR2 is FQGTGA in the germline V gene. This CDR3 region has 13 residues. V dropped 6 bases and J dropped 4 bases, with 13 bases sitting between them. For the CDR3, the DNA is TGTGCCAGCAGGTTGAATTTGCGGTACGAGCAGTACTTC. Residues: CASRLNLRYEQYF.

This clone has only one observation. Distinct nucleotide sequences in the sample also encode this CDR3. The chain is built from TRBV7-9 and TRBJ2-2, with D perhaps being TRBD1 or TRBD2 (5 bases each). The CDR3 is made up of 14 amino acids. Germline CDR1 reads SEHNR; CDR2 reads FQNEAQ (reference sequence). The germline V and J ends were trimmed by 5 bases and 4 bases, with 11 bases remaining between them. The CDR3 loop is CASSPGTTTGELFF. CDR3 in DNA: TGTGCCAGCAGCCCAGGGACGACCACCGGGGAGCTGTTTTTT.

The chain has TRBV7-8 and TRBJ2-7; D unresolved. This CDR3 region has 11 residues. CDR1 is SGHVS, CDR2 FQNEAQ, per germline. The germline V and J ends were trimmed by 5 bases and 4 bases, with 6 bases remaining between them. CDR3 DNA: TGTGCCAGCAGCACAGAATACGAGCAGTACTTC. Translating it yields CASSTEYEQYF.

The chain combines TRBV9 with TRBJ1-6; TRBD1 agrees at 8 bases. The CDR3 runs to 19 residues. The germline CDR1 and CDR2 sequences are SGDLS and YYNGEE. Unmatched junction bases numbered 9, after V lost 0 bases and J lost 1 base. The CDR3 sequence is CASSVVPDRGGSYNSPLHF. CDR3 DNA: TGTGCCAGCAGCGTAGTTCCCGACAGGGGCGGTTCCTATAATTCACCCCTCCACTTT.

This chain uses TRBV30 with TRBJ2-7; the D gene could be TRBD1 or TRBD2 (6 bases each). V gave up 1 base and J gave up 5 bases, with 18 bases separating them. The CDR3 is made up of 15 amino acids. CDR1 and CDR2 from the germline V gene are GTSNPN and SVGIG (reference sequence). This CDR3 is CAWSAGWGAFNEQYF. As DNA, the CDR3 is TGTGCCTGGAGTGCCGGGTGGGGGGCATTTAACGAGCAGTACTTC.

The rearrangement joins TRBV5-1 to TRBJ1-5, with TRBD1 as a possible D gene (6 bases). The CDR3 runs to 15 residues. Trimming shortened V by 0 bases and J by 12 bases, and 19 bases separated the two germline ends. Germline CDR1 SGHRS, CDR2 YFSETQ. The DNA of the CDR3 is TGCGCCAGCAGCTTGGACGGTAGCTCTGGGGGCTTCCAGCATTTT. Amino acids: CASSLDGSSGGFQHF. Full variable domain (rest looked up from reference TRBV5-1 and TRBJ1-5): KAGVTQTPRYLIKTRGQQVTLSCSPISGHRSVSWYQQTPGQGLQFLFEYFSETQRNKGNFPGRFSGRQFSNSRSEMNVSTLELGDSALYLCASSLDGSSGGFQHFGDGTRLSIL.

This rearrangement joins TRBV2 to TRBJ1-2; TRBD1 is a possible D gene (6 bases). CDR3 length: 14 amino acids. From germline, CDR1 is SNHLY and CDR2 FYNNEI. V was trimmed by 8 bases and J by 4 bases, leaving 17 bases between them. CDR3 region: CASYGGRVSYGYTF. As DNA, the CDR3 is TGTGCCAGCTATGGGGGGCGCGTATCCTATGGCTACACCTTC.

The genes are TRBV7-9 and TRBJ2-3; the D is unclear. Trimming stripped 5 bases from V and 2 bases from J, with 11 bases between. The CDR3 totals 14 residues. Germline lookup yields CDR1 SEHNR and CDR2 FQNEAQ (reference sequence). This CDR3 reads CASSGSIVTDTQYF. The DNA of the CDR3 is TGTGCCAGCAGCGGCAGTATCGTCACAGATACGCAGTATTTT.

This chain joins TRBV19 and TRBJ2-5; D gene uncertain. The germline V gene encodes CDR1 LNHDA and CDR2 SQIVND (reference sequence). CDR3 length equals 15 residues. V gave up 7 bases and J gave up 0 bases, with 15 bases separating them. CDR3 in DNA: TGTGCCAGTAATACGCCCGGGCAGTACCAAGAGACCCAGTACTTC. Translation gives CASNTPGQYQETQYF.

This clone was picked up one time. The chain employs TRBV6-5 and TRBJ2-2; tentatively, D is TRBD1 (5 bases). V gave up 5 bases and J gave up 5 bases, with 15 bases separating them. The length of the CDR3 is 15 residues. Germline V lookup: CDR1 MNHEY, CDR2 SVGAGI. CDR3 loop: CASSLSGPKTGELFF. The CDR3 DNA sequence: TGTGCCAGCAGTCTCTCAGGGCCCAAAACCGGGGAGCTGTTTTTT.

This chain uses TRBV5-1 with TRBJ2-1; D gene uncertain. CDR1 is SGHRS and CDR2 is YFSETQ in the germline V gene. The CDR3 loop spans 13 amino acids. The V end lost 6 bases, the J end lost 10 bases, and 17 bases lay between the germline ends. CDR3 sequence: CASTDATYGEQFF. For the CDR3, the DNA is TGCGCCAGCACAGACGCCACGTACGGAGAGCAGTTCTTC. Full variable domain (remainder filled in from reference TRBV5-1 and TRBJ2-1): KAGVTQTPRYLIKTRGQQVTLSCSPISGHRSVSWYQQTPGQGLQFLFEYFSETQRNKGNFPGRFSGRQFSNSRSEMNVSTLELGDSALYLCASTDATYGEQFFGPGTRLTVL.

The chain has TRBV28 and TRBJ1-5; the D gene is possibly TRBD1 (6 bases). V shed 8 bases and J shed 5 bases, with 13 bases lying between them. This CDR3 contains 13 residues. CDR1 is MDHEN, CDR2 SYDVKM, per germline. The CDR3 coding sequence is TGTGCCAGCGTAGAGGACAGTTATCAGCCCCAGCATTTT. It translates to CASVEDSYQPQHF.